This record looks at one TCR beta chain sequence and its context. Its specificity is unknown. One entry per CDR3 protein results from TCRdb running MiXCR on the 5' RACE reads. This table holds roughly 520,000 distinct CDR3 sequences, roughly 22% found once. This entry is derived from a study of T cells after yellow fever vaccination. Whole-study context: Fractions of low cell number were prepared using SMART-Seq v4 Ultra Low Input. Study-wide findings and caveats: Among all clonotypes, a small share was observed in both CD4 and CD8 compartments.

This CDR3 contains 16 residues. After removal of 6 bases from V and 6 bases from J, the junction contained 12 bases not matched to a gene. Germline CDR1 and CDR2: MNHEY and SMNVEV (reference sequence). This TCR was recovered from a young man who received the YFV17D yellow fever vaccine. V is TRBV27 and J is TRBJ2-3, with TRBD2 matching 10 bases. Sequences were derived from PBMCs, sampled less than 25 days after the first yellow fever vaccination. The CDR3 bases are TGTGCCAGCAGCTTCACTAGCGGGGTTCCGCTGGATACGCAGTATTTT. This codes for CASSFTSGVPLDTQYF.